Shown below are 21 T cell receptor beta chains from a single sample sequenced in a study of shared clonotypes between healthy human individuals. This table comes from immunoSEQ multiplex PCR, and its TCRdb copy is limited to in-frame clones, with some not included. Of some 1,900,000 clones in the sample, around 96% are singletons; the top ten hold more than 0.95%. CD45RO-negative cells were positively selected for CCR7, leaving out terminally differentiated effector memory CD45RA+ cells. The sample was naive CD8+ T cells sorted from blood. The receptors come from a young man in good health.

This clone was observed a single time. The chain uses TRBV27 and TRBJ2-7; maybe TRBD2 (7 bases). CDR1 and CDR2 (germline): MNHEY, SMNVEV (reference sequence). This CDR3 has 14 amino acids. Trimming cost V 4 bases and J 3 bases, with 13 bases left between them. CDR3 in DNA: TGTGCCAGCAGTTGGGGAGGGGGGGACTACGAGCAGTACTTC. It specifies CASSWGGGDYEQYF.

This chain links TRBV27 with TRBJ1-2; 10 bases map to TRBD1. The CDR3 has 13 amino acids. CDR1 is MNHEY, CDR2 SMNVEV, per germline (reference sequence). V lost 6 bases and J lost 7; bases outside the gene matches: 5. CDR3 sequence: CASSDRGLGGYTF. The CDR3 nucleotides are TGTGCCAGCAGCGACAGGGGGCTTGGTGGCTACACCTTC.

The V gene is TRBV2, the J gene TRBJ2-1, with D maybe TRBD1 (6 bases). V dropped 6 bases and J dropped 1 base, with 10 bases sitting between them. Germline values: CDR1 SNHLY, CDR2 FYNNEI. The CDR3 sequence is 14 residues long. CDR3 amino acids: CASRRTESYNEQFF. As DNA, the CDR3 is TGTGCCAGCAGGAGGACAGAGTCCTACAATGAGCAGTTCTTC.

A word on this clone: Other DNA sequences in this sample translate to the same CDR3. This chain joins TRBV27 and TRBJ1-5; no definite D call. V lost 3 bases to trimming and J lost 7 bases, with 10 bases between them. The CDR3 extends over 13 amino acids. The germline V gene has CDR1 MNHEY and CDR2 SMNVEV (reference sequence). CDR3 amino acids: CASSLGIWQPQHF. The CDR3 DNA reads TGTGCCAGCAGTTTGGGGATTTGGCAGCCCCAGCATTTT.

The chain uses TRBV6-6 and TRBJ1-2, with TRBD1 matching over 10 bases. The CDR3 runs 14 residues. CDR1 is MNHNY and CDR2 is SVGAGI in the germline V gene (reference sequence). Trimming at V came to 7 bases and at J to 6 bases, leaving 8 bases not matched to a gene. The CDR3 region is CASTHDRGRDGYTF. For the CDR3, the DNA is TGTGCCAGCACTCATGACAGGGGGCGCGATGGCTACACCTTC.

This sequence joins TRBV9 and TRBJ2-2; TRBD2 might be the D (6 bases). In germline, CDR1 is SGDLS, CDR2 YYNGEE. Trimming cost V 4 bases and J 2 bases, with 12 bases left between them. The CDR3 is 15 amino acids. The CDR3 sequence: CASSKEGRNTGELFF. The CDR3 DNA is TGTGCCAGCAGCAAGGAGGGCCGCAACACCGGGGAGCTGTTTTTT.

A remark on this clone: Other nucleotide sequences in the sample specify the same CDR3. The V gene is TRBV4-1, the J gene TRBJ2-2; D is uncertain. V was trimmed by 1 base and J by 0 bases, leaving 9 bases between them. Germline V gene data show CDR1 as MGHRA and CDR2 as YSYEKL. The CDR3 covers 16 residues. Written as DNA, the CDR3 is TGCGCCAGCAGCCAAGTGGCCGGTACGAACACCGGGGAGCTGTTTTTT. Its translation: CASSQVAGTNTGELFF.

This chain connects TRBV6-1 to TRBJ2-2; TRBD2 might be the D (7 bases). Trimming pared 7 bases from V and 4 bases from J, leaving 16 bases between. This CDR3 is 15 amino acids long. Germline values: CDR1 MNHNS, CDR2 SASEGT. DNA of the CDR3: TGTGCCAGCATCCCCGGGGGGACACCCACCGGGGAGCTGTTTTTT. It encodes CASIPGGTPTGELFF.

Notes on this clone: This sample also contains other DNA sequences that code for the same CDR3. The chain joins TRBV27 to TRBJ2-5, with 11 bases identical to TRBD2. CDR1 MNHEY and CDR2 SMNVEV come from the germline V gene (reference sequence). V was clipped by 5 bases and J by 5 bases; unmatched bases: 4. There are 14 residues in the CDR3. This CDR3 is CASSTLAGGETQYF. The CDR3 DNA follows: TGTGCCAGCAGTACTCTAGCGGGGGGTGAGACCCAGTACTTC.

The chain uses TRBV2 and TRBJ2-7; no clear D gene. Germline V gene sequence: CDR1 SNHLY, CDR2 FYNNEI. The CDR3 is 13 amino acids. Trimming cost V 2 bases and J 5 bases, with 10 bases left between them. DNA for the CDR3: TGTGCCAGCAGTGAATTGGGGATCCACGAGCAGTACTTC. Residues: CASSELGIHEQYF.

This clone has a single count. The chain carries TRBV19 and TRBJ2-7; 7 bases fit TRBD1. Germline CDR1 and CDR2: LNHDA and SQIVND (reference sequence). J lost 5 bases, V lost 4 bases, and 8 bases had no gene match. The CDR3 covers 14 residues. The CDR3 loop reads CASSRDRVSNEQYF. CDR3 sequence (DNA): TGTGCCAGTAGTAGAGACAGGGTTTCGAACGAGCAGTACTTC.

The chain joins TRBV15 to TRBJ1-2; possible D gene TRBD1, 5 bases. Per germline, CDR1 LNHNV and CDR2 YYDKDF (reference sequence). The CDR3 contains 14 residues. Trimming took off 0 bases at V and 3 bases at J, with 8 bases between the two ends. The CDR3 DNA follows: TGTGCCACCAGCAGAGACAAAGGGGACTATGGCTACACCTTC. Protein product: CATSRDKGDYGYTF.

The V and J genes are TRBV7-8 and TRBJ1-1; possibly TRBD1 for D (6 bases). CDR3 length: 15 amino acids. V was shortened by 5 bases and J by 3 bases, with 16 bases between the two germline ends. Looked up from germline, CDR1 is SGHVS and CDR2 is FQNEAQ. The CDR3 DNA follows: TGTGCCAGCAGCCAGGAGCGTGAGGGGGACACTGAAGCTTTCTTT. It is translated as CASSQEREGDTEAFF.

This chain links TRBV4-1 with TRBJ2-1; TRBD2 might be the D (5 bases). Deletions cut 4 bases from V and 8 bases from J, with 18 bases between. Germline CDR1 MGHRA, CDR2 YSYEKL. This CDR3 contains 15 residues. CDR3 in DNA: TGCGCCAGCAGCCCCGCGGAAGGGAGTGTCGATGAGCAGTTCTTC. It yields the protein CASSPAEGSVDEQFF.

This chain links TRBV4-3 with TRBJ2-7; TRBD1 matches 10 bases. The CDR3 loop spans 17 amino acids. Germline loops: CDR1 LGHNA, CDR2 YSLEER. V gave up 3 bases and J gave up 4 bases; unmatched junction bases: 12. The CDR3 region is CASSQTGTGDAFYEQYF. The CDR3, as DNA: TGCGCCAGCAGCCAGACCGGGACAGGGGACGCTTTTTACGAGCAGTACTTC.

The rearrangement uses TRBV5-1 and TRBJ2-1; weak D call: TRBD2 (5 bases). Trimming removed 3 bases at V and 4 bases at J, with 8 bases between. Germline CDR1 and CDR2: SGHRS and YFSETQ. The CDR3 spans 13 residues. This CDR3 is CASSSTKYNEQFF. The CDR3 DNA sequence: TGCGCCAGCAGCTCGACTAAATACAATGAGCAGTTCTTC.

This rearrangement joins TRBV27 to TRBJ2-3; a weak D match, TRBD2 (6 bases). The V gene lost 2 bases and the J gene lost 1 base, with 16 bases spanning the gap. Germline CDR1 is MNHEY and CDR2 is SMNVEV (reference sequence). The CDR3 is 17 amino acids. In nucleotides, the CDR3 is TGTGCCAGCAGTTTAGCCACTCGGGACTGGGGCACAGATACGCAGTATTTT. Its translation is CASSLATRDWGTDTQYF.

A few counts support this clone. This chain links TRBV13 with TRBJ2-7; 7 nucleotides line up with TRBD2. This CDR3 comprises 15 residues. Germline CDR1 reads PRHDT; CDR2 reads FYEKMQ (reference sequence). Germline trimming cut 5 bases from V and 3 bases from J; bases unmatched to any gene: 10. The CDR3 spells CASSPRLAGDYEQYF. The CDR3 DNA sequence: TGTGCCAGCAGCCCGCGGTTGGCGGGAGACTACGAGCAGTACTTC.

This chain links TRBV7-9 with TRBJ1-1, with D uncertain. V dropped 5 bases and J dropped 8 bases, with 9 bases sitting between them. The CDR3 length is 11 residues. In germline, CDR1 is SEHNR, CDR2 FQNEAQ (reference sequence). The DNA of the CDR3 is TGTGCCAGCAGCCCACTAGAGGAAGCTTTCTTT. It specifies CASSPLEEAFF.

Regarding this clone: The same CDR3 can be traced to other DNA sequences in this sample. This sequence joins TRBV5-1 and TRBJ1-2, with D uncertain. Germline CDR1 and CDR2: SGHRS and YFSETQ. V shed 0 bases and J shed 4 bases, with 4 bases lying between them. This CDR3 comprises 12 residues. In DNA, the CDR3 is TGCGCCAGCAGCTTGGAGGGCTATGGCTACACCTTC. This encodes CASSLEGYGYTF.

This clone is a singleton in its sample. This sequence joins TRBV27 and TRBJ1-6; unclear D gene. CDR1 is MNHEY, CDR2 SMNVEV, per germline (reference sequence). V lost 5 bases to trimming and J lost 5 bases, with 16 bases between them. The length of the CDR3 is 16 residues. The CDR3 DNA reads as TGTGCCAGCAGTACTTCAGCCGTTCCAAATAATTCACCCCTCCACTTT. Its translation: CASSTSAVPNNSPLHF.